The 9 T cell receptor beta chains below come from one sample, sequenced in a study of T cells after yellow fever vaccination (dated 2019 in TCRdb). The library was obtained by 5' RACE. This sample was sequenced with an Illumina HiSeq 2500. TCRdb cleaned the public reads at Q25 with fastp, built clones with MiXCR and kept in-frame beta chains. Each CDR3 protein appears once, grouped with its most common genes and DNA. This sample holds 300,000 or so distinct CDR3 sequences; around 8.1% were observed only once. The ten largest clones add up to approximately 15% of the sample. Sample treatment or condition, as interpreted from the label and publication: live attenuated yellow fever vaccine strain. The starting material was PBMCs, obtained approximately 47 days after the first yellow fever vaccination. These receptors were collected from a young man who received the YFV17D yellow fever vaccine.

This chain joins TRBV5-1 and TRBJ2-7, with TRBD1 matching 11 bases. J lost 0 bases, V lost 2 bases, and 4 bases had no gene match. Per the germline V gene, CDR1 is SGHRS and CDR2 is YFSETQ. CDR3 size: 16 residues. CDR3 amino acids: CASSFAGTGGSYEQYV. In DNA, the CDR3 is TGCGCCAGCAGCTTTGCGGGGACAGGGGGCTCCTACGAGCAGTACGTC.

Only a few counts were recorded for this clonotype. The chain's CDR3 is CASSELGGSSYNEQFF. DNA of the CDR3: TGTGCCAGCAGCGAGTTAGGGGGAAGCTCCTACAATGAGCAGTTCTTC. The V gene is TRBV14, the J gene TRBJ2-1; tentatively, D is TRBD1 (6 bases). The CDR3 has 16 residues. V was pared by 5 bases and J by 0 bases, with 14 bases between. The V gene's germline CDR1 is SGHDN and CDR2 FVKESK.

In its sample, this clonotype was seen a few times. The chain employs TRBV2 and TRBJ1-6; D uncertain. V gave up 4 bases and J gave up 10 bases, with 17 bases separating them. The CDR3 runs 15 residues. Germline assignment: CDR1 SNHLY and CDR2 FYNNEI. The chain's CDR3 is CASSGVTTLRSPLHF. CDR3 nucleotides: TGTGCCAGCAGTGGGGTGACGACCCTACGCTCACCCCTCCACTTT.

The J gene is TRBJ1-6, the V gene TRBV12-3 or TRBV12-4; D is possibly TRBD1 (5 bases). The length of the CDR3 is 14 residues. Trimming left V 4 bases short and J 7 bases short, with 11 bases between. The CDR3 is CASSSQGWNSPLHF. The CDR3 nucleotides are TGTGCCAGCAGTTCCCAGGGTTGGAATTCACCCCTCCACTTT.

The chain links TRBV5-1 to TRBJ1-2, with 8 bases aligning to TRBD1. Germline V gene lookup returns CDR1 SGHRS and CDR2 YFSETQ. The CDR3 spans 14 residues. Germline trimming cut 2 bases from V and 8 bases from J; bases unmatched to any gene: 8. The CDR3 region has the DNA TGCGCCAGCAGCTTACATCCAGGGGGCGAGGGCTACACCTTC. Its protein product is CASSLHPGGEGYTF.

This clonotype was observed a few times. The V and J genes are TRBV20-1 and TRBJ2-1; 12 bases line up with TRBD2. This CDR3 has 14 residues. After removal of 3 bases from V and 6 bases from J, the junction contained 3 bases not matched to a gene. Germline V gives CDR1 DFQATT, CDR2 SNEGSKA (reference sequence). The CDR3 coding sequence is TGCAGTGCTAGGACTAGCGGGGGATCCAATGAGCAGTTCTTC. This encodes CSARTSGGSNEQFF.

The rearrangement joins TRBV19 to TRBJ1-2; no clear D. The CDR3 runs to 15 residues. Trimming left V 1 base short and J 1 base short, with 10 bases between. CDR1 and CDR2 from the germline V gene are LNHDA and SQIVND (reference sequence). The CDR3 coding sequence is TGTGCCAGTAGTATAGTAATGACAAATAACTATGGCTACACCTTC. Translated: CASSIVMTNNYGYTF.

This clonotype was detected a few times. The chain couples TRBV9 to TRBJ2-1, with D possibly TRBD2 on 6 matching bases. V lost 0 bases and J lost 7, with 14 bases in between. Germline lookup yields CDR1 SGDLS and CDR2 YYNGEE. The CDR3 loop spans 15 amino acids. CDR3 nucleotide sequence: TGTGCCAGCAGCGTAGCCGGGGGATCGGGAAATGAGCAGTTCTTC. Translating it yields CASSVAGGSGNEQFF.

This clonotype was picked up many times. The CDR3 DNA reads as TGTGCCAGCAGCCCCGGACTAGCGGCGGTCACAGATACGCAGTATTTT. Translating gives CASSPGLAAVTDTQYF. The V gene is TRBV7-3, the J gene TRBJ2-3, with 10 bases matching TRBD2. Germline V gene data show CDR1 as SGHTA and CDR2 as FQGTGA. The CDR3 extends over 16 amino acids. J was trimmed by 2 bases and V by 5 bases; bases with no gene match: 7.